The clone carrying this T cell receptor beta chain was seen repeatedly, ten times or more. The target antigen is unknown. 5'RACE primed at constant segments yielded TCR alpha and TCR beta cDNA libraries bearing sample barcodes and UMIs. TCRdb processed the 5' RACE reads anew with MiXCR; each CDR3 protein has one entry. Among approximately 350,000 distinct CDR3 sequences listed, approximately 13% were seen once. The record originates from a study of T-cell memory formation after mild COVID-19. The wider study: There were largely donor-specific TCR clusters.

Findings and limits, study-wide: There were some responding clones in pre-infection memory, which suggested that cross-reactive memory had joined. Mainly CM and EM harbored the contracting CD4+ clones; mainly EMRA harbored the CD8+ ones.

Germline-derived CDR1 and CDR2 are SQVTM and ANQGSEA. There are 15 residues in the CDR3. V lost 6 bases and J lost 0; bases outside the gene matches: 8. The sequence came from a man younger than 35 who had mild COVID-19 (a few samples of this study predate the infection). Cell type and time point are not known. V and J are TRBV29-1 and TRBJ1-5, with 7 bases identical to TRBD1. The sequencing sample was made of PBMCs or a T cell subset sorted from them (not recorded which). As DNA, the CDR3 is TGCAGCGTCTCATTTGGGACAGCTAGCAATCAGCCCCAGCATTTT. Its protein product is CSVSFGTASNQPQHF.